This paragraph reports one T cell receptor (beta chain). Germline-derived CDR1 and CDR2 are MNHNY and SVGAGI (reference sequence). The CDR3 runs to 12 residues. Trimming removed 5 bases at V and 6 bases at J, with 10 bases between. The sample belongs to a study of shared T cell receptors in the human thymus. Using immunoSEQ multiplex PCR, the repertoire was profiled, and TCRdb retains in-frame clones only, with some absent. The sample lists 700,000 or so clones, 75% to 90% occurring once. The sample was also reused in another study, on human thymus T cells. As that report states: Biased V and J segment usage appeared in thymus and peripheral blood.

This sequence joins TRBV6-6 and TRBJ1-2; tentatively, D is TRBD1 (5 bases). The origin of this receptor is a girl less than two years old with a congenital heart defect. Sequenced input: thymocytes. The CDR3 DNA is TGTGCCAGCAGTCTCCCGGGGGATGGCTACACCTTC. This gives the protein CASSLPGDGYTF.